This T cell receptor (beta chain) was identified in a study of blood T cells in healthy people across ages (dated by TCRdb to the mid-2010s). About the full investigation: In model experiments, template switching captured roughly one uniquely barcoded TCR beta cDNA molecule for every two T cells. Age-related changes in TCR beta repertoire diversity were measured in the study by deep sequencing normalized with unique cDNA molecular identifiers. Donors were grouped into four age groups: young (average roughly 16 years), middle-aged (less than 40), aged (around 62) and long-lived (about 89). The study analyzed two additional independent replicas of 1 million unique cDNA reads from the same blood draw for two donors, one aged 18 to 30 and one aged 80 or older.

About this clonotype: It lacks a known antigen. Qualities for individual bases were not recorded, and no much larger clone is one base off.

Study-wide conclusions, independent of this receptor: Compared with the aged group, the long-lived group had more naive CD4+ T cells, fewer expanded clones and increased TCR diversity, a pattern suggesting age selection. Donor CMV infection status was unknown, potentially confounding age-related changes in expanded clonotypes. Conclusive comparison of naive and antigen-experienced compartments was prevented by the profiling of bulk unsorted PBMCs. Observed TCR beta diversity per million T cells fell roughly linearly with age, and a significant reduction was already apparent by age about 36. Observed TCR beta diversity correlated strongly with the percentage of naive T cells measured by flow cytometry. Estimates of total diversity based on one million sequenced T cells were regarded as lower bounds and as underestimates.

The approximately 39 donors, aged 6 to 90 years, were systemically healthy Caucasian individuals from Russia. Each donor gave ten milliliters of peripheral blood, collected into EDTA-treated Vacutainer tubes. PBMCs were isolated by Ficoll-Paque density-gradient centrifugation, with at least 7 million obtained per sample. Trizol reagent was used to extract total RNA from PBMCs, with at least 6 micrograms per sample. For every donor, flow cytometry on a PBMC aliquot measured the percentage of naive CD45RAhigh/CD27high T cells. Library generation was performed with 5' RACE. Sequencing instrument: Illumina HiSeq 2500. A second PCR of about 6 to 12 cycles was run with a J-beta primer mix and a sample-barcoded 5' primer. Each TCR beta cDNA molecule received a unique molecular identifier from a template-switch 5' adaptor carrying 12 random nucleotides. Each sample yielded at least 3 million CDR3-containing paired-end reads. The Mint cDNA synthesis kit, primed by a TRBC-specific oligonucleotide, was used to synthesize first-strand cDNA from all RNA. Following uracil-DNA glycosylase treatment, a first 18-cycle PCR with universal primers M1SS and BC2_uni_R was performed on all cDNA. The authors' pipeline ran thus. Normalization of each sample was performed by random selection of 1 million high-quality reads, each carrying a distinct molecular identifier. Instead of being binned into consensus sequences, reads with shared molecular identifiers were discarded. CDR3 identification, clonotype clustering and error correction used MiTCR with a Q25 quality threshold and the strictest error-elimination algorithm. A nonparametric unseen species model with Euler transformation was used to estimate a lower bound on total TCR beta diversity. TCRdb ran its own pipeline on the public reads, namely fastp trimming at Q25 and MiXCR clone calling, and kept in-frame beta chains. Records with the same CDR3 protein are collapsed into one entry carrying the most frequent genes and DNA. TCRdb, not the original authors, processed these V and J calls. This sample lists 800,000 to 1,300,000 distinct CDR3 sequences; less than 25% were detected once. Jointly, the top ten make up approximately 0.79% of the sample.

This sample was shared with a second study, whose subject was T cells of mothers and their children. The second study also describes: The donors were nine systemically healthy Caucasian individuals, made up of three mothers and their six children. cDNA synthesis used all of the extracted RNA, with about 1.5 ug of RNA in each 15 ul reaction. Sample barcodes and 2-4 random nucleotides were added via the M1S primer in the second PCR. More than 9 million TCR beta CDR3 reads were obtained from each mother, and about 3 million reads were obtained from each child. Thymic selection shapes the output of TCR recombination in a similar way in related and unrelated pairs, and inherited differences have a minor effect. Related mother-child pairs always showed normalized repertoire overlap that was slightly higher than in unrelated mother-child pairs, though the difference was never significant. No persistent microchimeric T cell clones were found, with a detection sensitivity of approximately 100 clones per million clonotypes. To look for features that set related mother-child pairs apart from unrelated individuals, the researchers ran deep NGS to compare the TCR beta repertoires of mothers and children. Mothers averaged roughly 40 +/- 4 years of age and children averaged 11 +/- 4 years. After adapter ligation was performed with NEBNext reagents, the libraries were sequenced on an Illumina HiSeq 2000 with 100+100 nt paired-end reads. To avoid cross-contamination, the mother libraries and the child libraries were prepared a month apart and sequenced in separate runs. For each donor, somewhere between roughly 450,000 and 2,100,000 distinct TCR beta clonotypes were identified. Naive TCR beta clonotypes were estimated from low-frequency clonotypes matched to each donor's FACS-determined naive share, without sorting.

The origin of this receptor is a girl aged 2-10 years in good health. Material: blood.

DNA sequence: TGCGCCAGCAGCTTGGAGCCAGGAGCCCTCTATGGCTACACCTTC. The resulting protein is CASSLEPGALYGYTF. Recombination linked TRBV5-1 to TRBJ1-2; the D gene lacks a confident call. The CDR3 holds 15 amino acids from the cysteine to the phenylalanine. This entry keeps only the CDR3 DNA: 45 bases, framed from base 1. CDR1 and CDR2 are read off the germline V gene as SGHRS and YFSETQ. V is pared back by 0 bases and J by 4 bases, with 13 bases lying between the germline termini. Outside the CDR3, residues come from the reference TRBV5-1 and TRBJ1-2 proteins, so the full variable domain is: KAGVTQTPRYLIKTRGQQVTLSCSPISGHRSVSWYQQTPGQGLQFLFEYFSETQRNKGNFPGRFSGRQFSNSRSEMNVSTLELGDSALYLCASSLEPGALYGYTFGSGTRLTVV.